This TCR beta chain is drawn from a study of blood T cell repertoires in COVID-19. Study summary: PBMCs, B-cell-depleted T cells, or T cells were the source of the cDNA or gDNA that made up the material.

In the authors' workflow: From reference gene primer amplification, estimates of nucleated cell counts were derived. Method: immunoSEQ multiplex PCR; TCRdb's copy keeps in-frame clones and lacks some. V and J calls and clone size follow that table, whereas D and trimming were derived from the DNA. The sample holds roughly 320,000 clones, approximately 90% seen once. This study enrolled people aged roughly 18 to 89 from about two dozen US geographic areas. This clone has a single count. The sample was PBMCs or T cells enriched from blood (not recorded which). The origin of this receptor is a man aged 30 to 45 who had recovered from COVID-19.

The CDR3 loop reads CSVVGLVTGELFF. The DNA of the CDR3 is TGCAGCGTTGTGGGACTAGTCACCGGGGAGCTGTTTTTT. The chain carries TRBV29-1 and TRBJ2-2; 8 bases are shared with TRBD2. Germline V gives CDR1 SQVTM, CDR2 ANQGSEA. The CDR3 is 13 residues long. V lost 4 bases to trimming and J lost 4 bases; unmatched junction nucleotides: 2.